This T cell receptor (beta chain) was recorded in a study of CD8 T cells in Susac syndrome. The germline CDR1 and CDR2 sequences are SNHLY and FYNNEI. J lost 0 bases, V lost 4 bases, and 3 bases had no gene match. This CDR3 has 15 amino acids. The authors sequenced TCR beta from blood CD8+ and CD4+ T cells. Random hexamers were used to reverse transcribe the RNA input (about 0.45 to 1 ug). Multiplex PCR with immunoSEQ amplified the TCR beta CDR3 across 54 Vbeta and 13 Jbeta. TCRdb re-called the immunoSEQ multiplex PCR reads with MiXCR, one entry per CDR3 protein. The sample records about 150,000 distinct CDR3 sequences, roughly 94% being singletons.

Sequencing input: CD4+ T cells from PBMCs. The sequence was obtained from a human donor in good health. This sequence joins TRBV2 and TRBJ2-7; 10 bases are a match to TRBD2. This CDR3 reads CASSVEREGSYEQYF. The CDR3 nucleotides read TGTGCCAGCAGTGTGGAGCGGGAGGGCTCCTACGAGCAGTACTTC.